This entry describes one TCR beta chain. What it recognizes is unknown. This record belongs to a study of T cell responses to AZD1222 COVID-19 vaccine. Produced via immunoSEQ multiplex PCR; TCRdb's table is partial and in-frame only. The sample lists about 67,000 clones; 83% were seen once. Findings of the study overall: Spike-specific TCR breadth and depth were elevated following two AZD1222 doses. Of the AZD1222 recipients, only 5 or 6 were seropositive at baseline. White British ancestry dominated among donors, who included more females, and clonal diversity was possibly underestimated.

Pooling was applied to second doses at about 4 or about 12 weeks. Trimming took off 4 bases at V and 5 bases at J, with 13 bases between the two ends. Germline assignment: CDR1 SGHNT and CDR2 YENEEA. The CDR3 spans 14 residues. The chain employs TRBV11-3 and TRBJ2-3, with TRBD1 as a possible D gene (6 bases). This TCR was sampled from an adult who received the AZD1222 COVID-19 vaccine. Source: peripheral blood, taken 28 days after the second AZD1222 dose. The CDR3 sequence: CASSSKTGLDTQYF. The CDR3 coding sequence is TGTGCCAGCAGCTCGAAAACAGGGTTAGATACGCAGTATTTT.